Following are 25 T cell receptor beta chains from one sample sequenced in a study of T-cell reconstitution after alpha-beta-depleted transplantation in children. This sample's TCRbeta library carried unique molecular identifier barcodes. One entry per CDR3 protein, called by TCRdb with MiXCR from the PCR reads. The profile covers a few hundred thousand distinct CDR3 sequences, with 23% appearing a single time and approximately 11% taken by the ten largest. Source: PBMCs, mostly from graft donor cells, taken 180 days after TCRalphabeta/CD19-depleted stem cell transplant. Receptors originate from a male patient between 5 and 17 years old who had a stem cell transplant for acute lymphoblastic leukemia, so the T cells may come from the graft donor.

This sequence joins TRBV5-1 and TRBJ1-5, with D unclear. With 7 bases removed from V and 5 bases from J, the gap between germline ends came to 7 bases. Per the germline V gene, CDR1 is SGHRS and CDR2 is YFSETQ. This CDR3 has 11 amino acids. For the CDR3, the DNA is TGCGCCAGCCGATACTATCAGCCCCAGCATTTT. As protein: CASRYYQPQHF.

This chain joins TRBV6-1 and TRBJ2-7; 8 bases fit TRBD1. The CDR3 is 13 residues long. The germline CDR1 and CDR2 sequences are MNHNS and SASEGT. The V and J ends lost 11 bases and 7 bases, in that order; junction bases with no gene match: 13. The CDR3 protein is CAAGDRSPGEQYF. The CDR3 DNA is TGTGCCGCCGGGGACAGGTCGCCGGGGGAGCAGTACTTC.

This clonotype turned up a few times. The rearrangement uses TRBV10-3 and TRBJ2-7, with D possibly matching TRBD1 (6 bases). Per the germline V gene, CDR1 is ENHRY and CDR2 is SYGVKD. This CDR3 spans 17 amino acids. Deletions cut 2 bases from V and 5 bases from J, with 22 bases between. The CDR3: CAISEKGAQQGSDEQYF. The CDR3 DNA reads TGTGCCATCAGTGAGAAGGGTGCTCAACAGGGCTCGGACGAGCAGTACTTC.

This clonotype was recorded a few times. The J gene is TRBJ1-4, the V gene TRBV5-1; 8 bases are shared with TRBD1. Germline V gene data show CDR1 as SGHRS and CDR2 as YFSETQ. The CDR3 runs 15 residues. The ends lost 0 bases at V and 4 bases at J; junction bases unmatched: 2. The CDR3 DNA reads TGCGCCAGCAGCTTGGGGACAGGGATTAATGAAAAACTGTTTTTT. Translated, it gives CASSLGTGINEKLFF.

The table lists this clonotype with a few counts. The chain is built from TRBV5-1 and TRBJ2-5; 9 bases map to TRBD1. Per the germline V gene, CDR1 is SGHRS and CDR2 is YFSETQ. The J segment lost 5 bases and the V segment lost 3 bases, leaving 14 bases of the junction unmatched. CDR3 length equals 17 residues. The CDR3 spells CASSWKSSTGGRETQYF. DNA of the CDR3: TGCGCCAGCAGCTGGAAATCATCAACAGGGGGCAGGGAGACCCAGTACTTC.

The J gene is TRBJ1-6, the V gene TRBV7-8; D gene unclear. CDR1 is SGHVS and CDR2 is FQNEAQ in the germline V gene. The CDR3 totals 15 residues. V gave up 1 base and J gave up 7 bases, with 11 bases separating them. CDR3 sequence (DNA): TGTGCCAGCAGCTTAGTTGGGGTGAGGAATTCACCCCTCCACTTT. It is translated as CASSLVGVRNSPLHF.

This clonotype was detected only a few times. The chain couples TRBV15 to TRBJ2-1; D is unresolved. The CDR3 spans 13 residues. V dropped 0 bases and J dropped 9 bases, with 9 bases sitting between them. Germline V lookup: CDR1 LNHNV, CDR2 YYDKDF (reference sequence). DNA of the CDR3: TGTGCCACCAGCAGAGATATCCTTGCTGAGCAGTTCTTC. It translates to CATSRDILAEQFF.

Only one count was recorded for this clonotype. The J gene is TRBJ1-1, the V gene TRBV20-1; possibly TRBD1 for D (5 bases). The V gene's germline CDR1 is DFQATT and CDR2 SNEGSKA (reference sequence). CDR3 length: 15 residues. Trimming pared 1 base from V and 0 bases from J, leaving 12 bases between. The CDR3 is CSARVFKGMNTEAFF. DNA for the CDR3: TGCAGTGCTAGAGTATTCAAGGGGATGAACACTGAAGCTTTCTTT.

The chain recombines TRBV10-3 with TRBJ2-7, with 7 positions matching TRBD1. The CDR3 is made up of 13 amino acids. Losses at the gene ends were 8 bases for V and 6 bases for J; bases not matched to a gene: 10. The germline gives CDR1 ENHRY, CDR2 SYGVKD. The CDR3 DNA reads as TGTGCCATCGGTAGGGACAGCCTTGTCGAGCAGTACTTC. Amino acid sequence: CAIGRDSLVEQYF.

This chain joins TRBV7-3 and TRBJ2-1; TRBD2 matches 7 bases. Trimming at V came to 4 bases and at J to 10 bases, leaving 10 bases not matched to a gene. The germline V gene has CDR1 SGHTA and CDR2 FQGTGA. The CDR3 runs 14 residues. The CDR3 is CASSSTGPGLEQFF. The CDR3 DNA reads TGTGCCAGCAGCTCCACCGGTCCGGGACTAGAGCAGTTCTTC.

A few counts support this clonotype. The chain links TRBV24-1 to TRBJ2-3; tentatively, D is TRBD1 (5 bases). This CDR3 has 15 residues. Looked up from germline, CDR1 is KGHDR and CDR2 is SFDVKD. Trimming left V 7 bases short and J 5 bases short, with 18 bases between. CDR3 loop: CATSPRRGRIDTQYF. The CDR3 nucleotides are TGTGCCACCAGCCCAAGAAGGGGCCGGATAGATACGCAGTATTTT.

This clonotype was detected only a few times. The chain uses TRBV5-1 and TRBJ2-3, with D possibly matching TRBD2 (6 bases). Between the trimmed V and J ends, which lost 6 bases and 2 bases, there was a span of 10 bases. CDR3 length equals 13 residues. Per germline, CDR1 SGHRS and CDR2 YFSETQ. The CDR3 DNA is TGCGCCAGCAAGTGGCGGGACACAGATACGCAGTATTTT. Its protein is CASKWRDTDTQYF.

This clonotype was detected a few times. The CDR3: CASSWLGTEAFF. The CDR3 DNA follows: TGTGCCAGCAGCTGGCTCGGGACTGAAGCTTTCTTT. The chain couples TRBV5-6 to TRBJ1-1, with unresolved D. Trimming left V 3 bases short and J 5 bases short, with 8 bases between. The CDR3 length is 12 residues. CDR1 SGHDT and CDR2 YYEEEE come from the germline V gene.

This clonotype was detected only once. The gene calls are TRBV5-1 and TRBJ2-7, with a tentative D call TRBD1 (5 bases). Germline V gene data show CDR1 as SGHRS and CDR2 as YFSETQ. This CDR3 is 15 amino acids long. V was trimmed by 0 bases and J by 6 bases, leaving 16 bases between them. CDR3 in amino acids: CASSLGQLSGSEQYF. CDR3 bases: TGCGCCAGCAGCTTGGGACAGCTATCGGGCTCCGAGCAGTACTTC. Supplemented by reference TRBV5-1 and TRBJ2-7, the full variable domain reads KAGVTQTPRYLIKTRGQQVTLSCSPISGHRSVSWYQQTPGQGLQFLFEYFSETQRNKGNFPGRFSGRQFSNSRSEMNVSTLELGDSALYLCASSLGQLSGSEQYFGPGTRLTVT.

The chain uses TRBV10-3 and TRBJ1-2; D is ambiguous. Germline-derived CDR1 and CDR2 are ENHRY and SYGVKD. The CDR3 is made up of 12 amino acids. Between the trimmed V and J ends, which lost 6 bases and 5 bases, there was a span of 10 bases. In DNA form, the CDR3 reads TGTGCCATCAGCCAAGAAATGTATGGCTACACCTTC. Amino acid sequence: CAISQEMYGYTF.

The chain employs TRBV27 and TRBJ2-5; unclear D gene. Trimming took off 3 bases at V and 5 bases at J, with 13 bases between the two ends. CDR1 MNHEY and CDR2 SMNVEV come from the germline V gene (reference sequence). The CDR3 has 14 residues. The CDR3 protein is CASSFTNGLETQYF. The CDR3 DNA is TGTGCCAGCAGTTTTACCAACGGATTGGAGACCCAGTACTTC.

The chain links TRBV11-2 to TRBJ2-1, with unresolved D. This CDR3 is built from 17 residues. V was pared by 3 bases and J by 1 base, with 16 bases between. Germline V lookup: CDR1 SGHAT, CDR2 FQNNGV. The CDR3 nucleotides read TGTGCCAGCAGCTTCGACCTTTTGCGAGGTTCCTACAATGAGCAGTTCTTC. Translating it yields CASSFDLLRGSYNEQFF.

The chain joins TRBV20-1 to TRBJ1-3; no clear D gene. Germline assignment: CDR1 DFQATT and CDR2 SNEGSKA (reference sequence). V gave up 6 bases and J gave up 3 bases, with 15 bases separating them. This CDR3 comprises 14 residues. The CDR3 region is CSATGERDGNTIYF. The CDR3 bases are TGCAGTGCCACTGGGGAAAGGGATGGAAACACCATATATTTT.

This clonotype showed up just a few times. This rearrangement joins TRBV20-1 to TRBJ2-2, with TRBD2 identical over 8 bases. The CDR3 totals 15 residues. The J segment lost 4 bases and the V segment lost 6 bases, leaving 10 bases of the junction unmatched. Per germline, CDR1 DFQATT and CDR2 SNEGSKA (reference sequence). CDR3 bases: TGCAGTGCACCCCGGGAGGGCAGTATCACCGGGGAGCTGTTTTTT. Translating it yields CSAPREGSITGELFF.

CDR3 nucleotide sequence: TGTGCCAGCAGCGTAACTAGCGGCCCCTACGAGCAGTACTTC. Its translation: CASSVTSGPYEQYF. The rearrangement uses TRBV7-2 and TRBJ2-7; the match to TRBD2 covers 8 bases. The ends lost 5 bases at V and 2 bases at J; junction bases unmatched: 5. Germline V gene data show CDR1 as SGHTA and CDR2 as FQGNSA. The CDR3 runs to 14 residues.

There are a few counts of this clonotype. The CDR3 protein is CSARESTDTQYF. The CDR3 DNA follows: TGCAGTGCTCGGGAGTCCACAGATACGCAGTATTTT. The chain has TRBV20-1 and TRBJ2-3; tentative D call: TRBD2 (6 bases). CDR3 length equals 12 residues. V was shortened by 5 bases and J by 2 bases, with 8 bases between the two germline ends. The germline CDR1 and CDR2 sequences are DFQATT and SNEGSKA (reference sequence).

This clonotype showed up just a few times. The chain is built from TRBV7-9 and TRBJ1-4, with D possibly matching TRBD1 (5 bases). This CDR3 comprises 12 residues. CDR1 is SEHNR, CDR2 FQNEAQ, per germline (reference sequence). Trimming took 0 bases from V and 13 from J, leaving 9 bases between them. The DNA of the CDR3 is TGTGCCAGCAGCTTAGCTCCTGGGACACTGTTTTTT. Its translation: CASSLAPGTLFF.

The CDR3 is CAWSGKRGGEWETQYF. CDR3 coding DNA: TGTGCCTGGAGTGGAAAGCGGGGGGGCGAATGGGAGACCCAGTACTTC. The chain is built from TRBV30 and TRBJ2-5, with 10 bases aligning to TRBD2. V gave up 1 base and J gave up 5 bases; unmatched junction bases: 10. Germline CDR1 is GTSNPN and CDR2 is SVGIG (reference sequence). This CDR3 is 16 amino acids long. Together with reference TRBV30 and TRBJ2-5, the CDR3 gives the full variable domain: SQTIHQWPATLVQPVGSPLSLECTVEGTSNPNLYWYRQAAGRGLQLLFYSVGIGQISSEVPQNLSASRPQDRQFILSSKKLLLSDSGFYLCAWSGKRGGEWETQYFGPGTRLLVL.

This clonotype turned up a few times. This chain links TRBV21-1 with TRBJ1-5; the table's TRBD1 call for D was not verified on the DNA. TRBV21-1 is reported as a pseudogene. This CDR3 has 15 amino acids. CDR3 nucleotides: TGTGCCAGCAGCCTGCCCGGACGGAGCAATCAGCCCCAGCATTTT. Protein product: CASSLPGRSNQPQHF.

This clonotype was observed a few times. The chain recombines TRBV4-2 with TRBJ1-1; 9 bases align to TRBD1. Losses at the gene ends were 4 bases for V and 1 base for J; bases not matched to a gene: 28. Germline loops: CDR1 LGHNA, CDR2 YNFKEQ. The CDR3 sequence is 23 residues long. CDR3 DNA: TGTGCCAGCAGCCCCTTAGTTTTCGCCTCCGGGACAGGGAGGAGGCTTACGAACACTGAAGCTTTCTTT. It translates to CASSPLVFASGTGRRLTNTEAFF.